These 30 T cell receptor beta chains were all obtained from the same sample, sequenced in a study of blood T cell repertoires in COVID-19. Method: immunoSEQ multiplex PCR; TCRdb's copy keeps in-frame clones and lacks some. The sample carries under 350,000 clones, about 89% recorded once. The material sequenced was PBMCs or T cells enriched from blood (not recorded which). The source of these receptors is a woman aged 18-29 years who had recovered from COVID-19.

The CDR3 nucleotides read TGTGCCACGGGGGACCGCTATAATTCACCCCTCCACTTT. The encoded protein is CATGDRYNSPLHF. V is TRBV25-1 and J is TRBJ1-6; TRBD1 might be the D (5 bases). The V gene lost 10 bases and the J gene lost 3 bases, with 10 bases spanning the gap. There are 13 residues in the CDR3. Germline V gene lookup returns CDR1 MGHDK and CDR2 SYGVNS.

Written as DNA, the CDR3 is TGTGCCAGCAGCCCGAGGGACAGGGGGAAGGAGCAGTACTTC. It yields the protein CASSPRDRGKEQYF. The chain employs TRBV7-2 and TRBJ2-7, with 11 bases lining up with TRBD1. This CDR3 spans 14 amino acids. V lost 5 bases and J lost 7; bases outside the gene matches: 7. Germline V CDR1 and CDR2: SGHTA, FQGNSA.

CDR3 sequence: CASSLSGQGPDTQYF. The CDR3, as DNA: TGTGCCAGCAGTTTATCGGGGCAGGGGCCAGATACGCAGTATTTT. The V call is TRBV27, the J call TRBJ2-3, with a tentative D call TRBD1 (6 bases). Germline V gene data show CDR1 as MNHEY and CDR2 as SMNVEV (reference sequence). This CDR3 is 15 amino acids long. V was cut by 0 bases and J by 4 bases, with 11 bases left in between.

This chain connects TRBV12-3 or TRBV12-4 to TRBJ2-5; D may be TRBD2 (6 bases). V shed 3 bases and J shed 3 bases, with 8 bases lying between them. The CDR3 covers 13 residues. The CDR3 is CASSLGGEETQYF. The DNA of the CDR3 is TGTGCCAGCAGTTTGGGCGGGGAAGAGACCCAGTACTTC.

V is TRBV11-3 and J is TRBJ2-3; D may be TRBD2 (6 bases). Germline V gene lookup returns CDR1 SGHNT and CDR2 YENEEA. Trimming cost V 0 bases and J 2 bases, with 12 bases left between them. The CDR3 sequence is 16 residues long. The CDR3, as DNA: TGTGCCAGCAGCTTAGATCTATGGGGGGTCACAGATACGCAGTATTTT. This gives the protein CASSLDLWGVTDTQYF. Full variable domain (missing parts from reference TRBV11-3 and TRBJ2-3): EAGVVQSPRYKIIEKKQPVAFWCNPISGHNTLYWYLQNLGQGPELLIRYENEEAVDDSQLPKDRFSAERLKGVDSTLKIQPAELGDSAVYLCASSLDLWGVTDTQYFGPGTRLTVL.

This clone came up once. The rearrangement links TRBV13 to TRBJ2-7, with 7 bases aligning to TRBD2. The CDR3 sequence is 14 residues long. V lost 5 bases, J lost 4 bases, and 8 bases stayed unmatched. The germline CDR1 and CDR2 sequences are PRHDT and FYEKMQ (reference sequence). Here the CDR3 reads CASSMRTSTYEQYF. As DNA, the CDR3 is TGTGCCAGCAGCATGCGGACTAGTACTTACGAGCAGTACTTC.

In its sample, this clone was seen once. The rearrangement uses TRBV3-1 (or the pseudogene TRBV3-2) and TRBJ2-1; TRBD1 agrees at 8 bases. From germline, CDR1 is LGHDT and CDR2 YNNKEL (reference sequence). V shed 0 bases, J shed 5 bases, and the junction held 9 bases outside the gene matches. The CDR3 loop spans 17 amino acids. This CDR3 is CASSQDLRQGRNNEQFF. The CDR3 nucleotides read TGTGCCAGCAGCCAAGATCTAAGACAGGGGCGCAACAATGAGCAGTTCTTC.

This chain connects TRBV9 to TRBJ2-2; D is possibly TRBD1 (6 bases). CDR3 length: 16 residues. Germline V gene data show CDR1 as SGDLS and CDR2 as YYNGEE. V was cut by 0 bases and J by 0 bases, with 9 bases left in between. CDR3 DNA: TGTGCCAGCAGCGTAGTAGGGGGTTCGAACACCGGGGAGCTGTTTTTT. Its translation is CASSVVGGSNTGELFF.

As DNA, the CDR3 is TGTGCCAGCAGCCCCCAGGGTAGGGCGTTGAACACTGAAGCTTTCTTT. Amino acids: CASSPQGRALNTEAFF. The chain links TRBV9 to TRBJ1-1, with TRBD1 as a possible D gene (5 bases). This CDR3 has 16 residues. Trimming stripped 4 bases from V and 0 bases from J, with 16 bases between. CDR1 is SGDLS and CDR2 is YYNGEE in the germline V gene.

The genes are TRBV7-2 and TRBJ2-3; possible D gene TRBD1, 5 bases. Germline V gene sequence: CDR1 SGHTA, CDR2 FQGNSA. The CDR3 is 13 amino acids. Trimming pared 5 bases from V and 5 bases from J, leaving 11 bases between. CDR3 in amino acids: CASSPRVLDTQYF. CDR3 coding DNA: TGTGCCAGCAGCCCCAGGGTGTTAGATACGCAGTATTTT.

The chain is built from TRBV2 and TRBJ2-2, with a weak D call TRBD2 (6 bases). Germline-derived CDR1 and CDR2 are SNHLY and FYNNEI. CDR3 size: 15 residues. The germline V and J ends were trimmed by 10 bases and 3 bases, with 18 bases remaining between them. CDR3 region: CATRDRGSDTGELFF. Written as DNA, the CDR3 is TGTGCCACCCGGGACCGGGGGTCCGACACCGGGGAGCTGTTTTTT.

With regard to this clone: The sample contains more than one DNA sequence encoding this CDR3. V gene TRBV6-1 combines with J gene TRBJ2-7; D not resolved. V gave up 0 bases and J gave up 0 bases, with 12 bases separating them. The CDR3 extends over 16 amino acids. Germline V gene sequence: CDR1 MNHNS, CDR2 SASEGT. CDR3 protein: CASSEALLRSSYEQYF. DNA for the CDR3: TGTGCCAGCAGTGAAGCGCTGTTGCGGAGCTCCTACGAGCAGTACTTC.

The chain recombines TRBV27 with TRBJ1-5, with D hard to call. V was pared by 5 bases and J by 2 bases, with 16 bases between. The CDR3 sequence is 16 residues long. The germline CDR1 and CDR2 sequences are MNHEY and SMNVEV (reference sequence). In DNA, the CDR3 is TGTGCCAGCAGTCCCTTCCCGCGGCTGGGCAATCAGCCCCAGCATTTT. As protein: CASSPFPRLGNQPQHF.

V is TRBV7-9 and J is TRBJ1-3, with 8 bases aligning to TRBD1. The germline V gene encodes CDR1 SEHNR and CDR2 FQNEAQ (reference sequence). The CDR3 totals 15 residues. The trim removed 1 base at V and 3 bases at J, leaving 2 bases unmatched. The CDR3 sequence is CASSLGDRGGNTIYF. In DNA form, the CDR3 reads TGTGCCAGCAGCTTAGGCGACAGGGGTGGAAACACCATATATTTT.

The chain carries TRBV4-3 and TRBJ2-7; D is unresolved. The V and J ends lost 10 bases and 6 bases respectively, with 19 bases between them. The germline V gene encodes CDR1 LGHNA and CDR2 YSLEER. This CDR3 is built from 13 residues. CDR3 bases: TGCGCCACCTCGCCGGATCCGAGGCGCGAGCAGTACTTC. Translation: CATSPDPRREQYF.

As DNA, the CDR3 is TGTGCCAGCAGCATGGGACAGGGCCAAGAGACCCAGTACTTC. This gives the protein CASSMGQGQETQYF. The J gene is TRBJ2-5, the V gene TRBV9, with 9 bases lining up with TRBD1. CDR3 length: 14 amino acids. Losses at the gene ends were 4 bases for V and 1 base for J; bases not matched to a gene: 2. The germline V gene encodes CDR1 SGDLS and CDR2 YYNGEE. The whole variable domain, remainder taken from reference TRBV9 and TRBJ2-5, is DSGVTQTPKHLITATGQRVTLRCSPRSGDLSVYWYQQSLDQGLQFLIQYYNGEERAKGNILERFSAQQFPDLHSELNLSSLELGDSALYFCASSMGQGQETQYFGPGTRLLVL.

This clone has just a few counts. CDR3 in DNA: TGTGCCAGCAGTGCAACCGACAGGGGAAGTAATCAGCCCCAGCATTTT. Translating gives CASSATDRGSNQPQHF. V and J are TRBV6-1 and TRBJ1-5; 8 nucleotides align to TRBD1. CDR1 MNHNS and CDR2 SASEGT come from the germline V gene. The junction had 9 bases not matched to a gene; V was cut back by 4 bases and J by 4 bases. This CDR3 is 16 amino acids long.

V is TRBV29-1 and J is TRBJ2-1; 10 bases are shared with TRBD1. Germline CDR1 is SQVTM and CDR2 is ANQGSEA. This CDR3 has 14 amino acids. Trimming cost V 4 bases and J 7 bases; bases outside gene matches: 7. The CDR3 is CSVVPGQGLNEQFF. The DNA for the CDR3 is TGCAGCGTTGTGCCGGGACAGGGGTTGAATGAGCAGTTCTTC.

This clone has just one count. The chain has TRBV28 and TRBJ1-3; D ambiguous. The CDR3 covers 16 residues. The germline V gene has CDR1 MDHEN and CDR2 SYDVKM. Trimming took 1 base from V and 5 from J, leaving 15 bases between them. CDR3 residues: CASSLSLLTERNTIYF. The DNA of the CDR3 is TGTGCCAGCAGTTTATCCCTATTGACGGAGAGAAACACCATATATTTT.

This clone was recorded once. The chain joins TRBV7-9 to TRBJ2-3; 8 bases fit TRBD1. V trimming: 5 bases; J trimming: 6 bases; junction bases outside the gene matches: 13. The CDR3 length is 16 residues. Germline CDR1 SEHNR, CDR2 FQNEAQ (reference sequence). Here the CDR3 reads CASSPSAGQGADTQYF. For the CDR3, the DNA is TGTGCCAGCAGCCCTAGCGCGGGTCAGGGGGCCGATACGCAGTATTTT.

This clone has just one count. The gene calls are TRBV7-2 and TRBJ2-1; 9 bases match TRBD2. Germline V gives CDR1 SGHTA, CDR2 FQGNSA. The CDR3 covers 15 residues. The trim removed 0 bases at V and 6 bases at J, leaving 3 bases unmatched. In DNA, the CDR3 is TGTGCCAGCAGCTTAGCGGGCGGGAGGGGCAATGAGCAGTTCTTC. Translated: CASSLAGGRGNEQFF.

V usage is TRBV4-1 and J usage is TRBJ2-1; 12 bases are a match to TRBD1. Germline assignment: CDR1 MGHRA and CDR2 YSYEKL. CDR3 size: 16 residues. V lost 2 bases, J lost 7 bases, and 6 bases stayed unmatched. The DNA for the CDR3 is TGCGCCAGCAGCCAACAGGGACAGGGGGCGCGGAATGAGCAGTTCTTC. This gives the protein CASSQQGQGARNEQFF.

The rearrangement uses TRBV19 and TRBJ1-2; the D gene is possibly TRBD1 (6 bases). The germline V gene has CDR1 LNHDA and CDR2 SQIVND (reference sequence). The CDR3 sequence is 15 residues long. V lost 4 bases, J lost 4 bases, and 16 bases lay in between. As DNA, the CDR3 is TGTGCCAGTAGTAGTAGATCATCAGGGGCCTATGGCTACACCTTC. Translating it yields CASSSRSSGAYGYTF.

V is TRBV18 and J is TRBJ2-1; 12 bases fit TRBD2. The CDR3 loop spans 16 amino acids. V trimming: 8 bases; J trimming: 2 bases; junction bases outside the gene matches: 7. Looked up from germline, CDR1 is KGHSH and CDR2 is LQKENI. CDR3 DNA: TGTGCCAGCGGGACTAGCGGGTCGACCCCCTACAATGAGCAGTTCTTC. Its protein is CASGTSGSTPYNEQFF.

The genes are TRBV7-2 and TRBJ2-5; possibly TRBD2 for D (5 bases). This CDR3 is built from 15 residues. Trimming shortened V by 5 bases and J by 3 bases, and 16 bases separated the two germline ends. CDR1 is SGHTA, CDR2 FQGNSA, per germline. The DNA for the CDR3 is TGTGCCAGCAGCCCACTGACGGGATTGGAAGAGACCCAGTACTTC. Protein: CASSPLTGLEETQYF. Full variable domain (missing parts from reference TRBV7-2 and TRBJ2-5): GAGVSQSPSNKVTEKGKDVELRCDPISGHTALYWYRQSLGQGLEFLIYFQGNSAPDKSGLPSDRFSAERTGGSVSTLTIQRTQQEDSAVYLCASSPLTGLEETQYFGPGTRLLVL.

CDR3: CASSYSIGSVEAFF. DNA for the CDR3: TGTGCCAGCAGTTACTCGATCGGGTCAGTTGAAGCTTTCTTT. The chain joins TRBV6-6 to TRBJ1-1; D unresolved. The CDR3 loop spans 14 amino acids. Germline loops: CDR1 MNHNY, CDR2 SVGAGI (reference sequence). Trimming removed 0 bases at V and 7 bases at J, with 12 bases between.

The chain employs TRBV5-6 and TRBJ2-1; 7 bases are a match to TRBD2. The J segment lost 3 bases and the V segment lost 4 bases, leaving 7 bases of the junction unmatched. There are 15 residues in the CDR3. CDR1 is SGHDT and CDR2 is YYEEEE in the germline V gene. The CDR3 DNA reads as TGTGCCAGCAGCCCCGGTCGCGGGAGCTACAATGAGCAGTTCTTC. This encodes CASSPGRGSYNEQFF.

This clone was observed a few times. This rearrangement joins TRBV9 to TRBJ1-3; a possible D gene is TRBD1 (5 bases). This CDR3 has 17 residues. The germline CDR1 and CDR2 sequences are SGDLS and YYNGEE. V shed 2 bases and J shed 2 bases, with 17 bases lying between them. CDR3 sequence (DNA): TGTGCCAGCAGCGTGAGTGGGGGAGGATCGGCTGGAAACACCATATATTTT. Protein sequence: CASSVSGGGSAGNTIYF.

The sample holds one count of this clone. The rearrangement links TRBV7-2 to TRBJ2-7; D is unresolved. CDR1 is SGHTA, CDR2 FQGNSA, per germline. Trimming stripped 3 bases from V and 4 bases from J, with 7 bases between. This CDR3 spans 12 amino acids. The CDR3 loop is CASSLNLYEQYF. The CDR3 nucleotides read TGTGCCAGCAGCTTGAACTTGTACGAGCAGTACTTC.

CDR3 loop: CATLVRDRGADTQYF. The DNA of the CDR3 is TGCGCCACCCTCGTGCGGGACAGGGGGGCAGATACGCAGTATTTT. The chain carries TRBV4-1 and TRBJ2-3; TRBD1 agrees at 11 bases. V lost 10 bases and J lost 4; bases outside the gene matches: 10. This CDR3 is 15 amino acids long. CDR1 and CDR2 (germline): MGHRA, YSYEKL.